This T cell receptor (beta chain) was sequenced in a study of tumor-infiltrating lymphocytes in primary liver carcinoma. About the research overall: Primary liver carcinomas in the patients were surgically resected. Study-wide results and caveats: Tumors significantly exceeded blood in top-250-clone fraction (p = 0.039).

From 500 ng of total RNA, TCR beta-specific cDNA was reverse-transcribed using a constant-region primer. Libraries of TCR beta came from three nested multiplex PCR rounds with slightly modified ARM-PCR. TRBV1-TRBV30 forward primers paired with a C-beta reverse primer drove the first two PCR rounds, 10 cycles each. MiXCR, applied by TCRdb to the multiplex PCR reads, yields one record per CDR3 protein. This sample yields approximately 340,000 distinct CDR3 sequences, of which roughly 61% are seen a single time; approximately 5.9% belongs to the top ten. There are 15 residues in the CDR3. Germline assignment: CDR1 MNHEY and CDR2 SVGAGI. V lost 7 bases to trimming and J lost 0 bases, with 12 bases between them. On this clonotype: Its specificity is unknown.

RNA isolated from unsorted whole blood supplied the blood RNA, with germline DNA also extracted. Material: peripheral blood. V usage is TRBV6-5 and J usage is TRBJ2-2; unclear D gene. The receptor's source is a man aged 35 to 55 with primary liver carcinoma and hepatitis B virus infection. The CDR3, as DNA: TGTGCCAGCACTACGGGCGATGCGAACACCGGGGAGCTGTTTTTT. It yields the protein CASTTGDANTGELFF.